One and the same sample provided the 22 T cell receptor beta chains below, sequenced in a study of Ad26.COV2.S vaccination and SARS-CoV-2 variants. Libraries were prepared by immunoSEQ multiplex PCR; TCRdb keeps only in-frame clonotypes and omits some of them. Altogether about 410,000 clones are present, 75% to 90% being singletons, with the ten largest covering around 1.8%. Treatment described: some 20 received Ad26.COV2.S at low or high dose, single or two shots; about 5 received placebo; per-sample allocation not given. Samples analyzed were those drawn on day 63 after the first vaccine or placebo injection. The sample in question was peripheral blood, obtained in a trial of Ad26.COV2.S vaccine versus placebo. Every receptor here comes from a person between 18 and 65 years old who received the Ad26.COV2.S COVID-19 vaccine or a placebo.

The chain joins TRBV6-2 or TRBV6-3 to TRBJ2-5; D gene uncertain. The CDR3 consists of 12 residues. Germline V gene lookup returns CDR1 MNHEY and CDR2 SVGEGT. Trimming took off 4 bases at V and 4 bases at J, with 7 bases between the two ends. CDR3 loop: CASSWIGETQYF. CDR3 sequence (DNA): TGTGCCAGCAGTTGGATAGGAGAGACCCAGTACTTC.

The chain carries TRBV14 and TRBJ2-7, with D unresolved. The CDR3 totals 14 residues. Germline CDR1 and CDR2: SGHDN and FVKESK. V was cut by 0 bases and J by 2 bases, with 8 bases left in between. The CDR3 region has the DNA TGTGCCAGCAGCCAAGACATAGCCACCTACGAGCAGTACTTC. It codes for CASSQDIATYEQYF.

The chain employs TRBV27 and TRBJ2-3; TRBD1 agrees at 9 bases. This CDR3 has 18 amino acids. J lost 0 bases, V lost 6 bases, and 13 bases had no gene match. CDR1 is MNHEY and CDR2 is SMNVEV in the germline V gene (reference sequence). CDR3 in DNA: TGTGCCAGCAGATGGAGGCACCAGGACAGGGGAAGCACAGATACGCAGTATTTT. Protein: CASRWRHQDRGSTDTQYF.

The CDR3 protein is CASRPHGTGFYNEQFF. The CDR3 nucleotides read TGTGCCAGCAGGCCGCACGGGACAGGGTTTTACAATGAGCAGTTCTTC. The rearrangement uses TRBV7-2 and TRBJ2-1; 9 bases line up with TRBD1. CDR1 and CDR2 from the germline V gene are SGHTA and FQGNSA. The CDR3 is 16 residues long. Trimming cost V 6 bases and J 4 bases; bases outside gene matches: 10.

The chain employs TRBV5-6 and TRBJ2-1, with 10 bases matching TRBD2. The CDR3 totals 18 residues. Germline V gene sequence: CDR1 SGHDT, CDR2 YYEEEE. V shed 4 bases and J 8 bases; nucleotides not matched to a gene: 18. The CDR3 spells CASSQSLGAGGPGDEQFF. The CDR3 coding sequence is TGTGCCAGCAGCCAGTCCCTTGGAGCGGGAGGGCCGGGGGATGAGCAGTTCTTC.

Worth noting for this clone: An end of the junction does not agree with germline; a read error may underlie this. The chain joins TRBV20-1 to TRBJ1-1; D possibly corresponds to TRBD1 (6 bases). This CDR3 has 11 amino acids. Germline-derived CDR1 and CDR2 are DFQATT and SNEGSKA (reference sequence). Written as DNA, the CDR3 is TGCAGTGCTAGAATTACGGACAGCCCTACATGG. Protein product: CSARITDSPTW.

On this clone: Other nucleotide sequences from this sample produce the same CDR3. This chain uses TRBV7-2 with TRBJ2-7; D remains unclear. CDR1 and CDR2 from the germline V gene are SGHTA and FQGNSA. The V gene lost 5 bases and the J gene lost 3 bases, with 17 bases spanning the gap. The CDR3 runs 15 residues. The chain's CDR3 is CASSPAGGSSYEQYF. The CDR3 DNA is TGTGCCAGCAGCCCCGCCGGTGGTAGCAGCTACGAGCAGTACTTC.

The chain uses TRBV7-8 and TRBJ2-1; TRBD2 aligns across 7 bases. The CDR3 is 16 amino acids. V lost 4 bases to trimming and J lost 2 bases; unmatched junction nucleotides: 8. Germline assignment: CDR1 SGHVS and CDR2 FQNEAQ. Here the CDR3 reads CASSYRPAGTYNEQFF. CDR3 sequence (DNA): TGTGCCAGCAGCTACCGACCAGCGGGGACCTACAATGAGCAGTTCTTC.

This chain links TRBV5-4 with TRBJ2-3; D unresolved. This CDR3 is built from 13 residues. The V end lost 0 bases, the J end lost 4 bases, and 6 bases lay between the germline ends. The germline V gene encodes CDR1 SGHNT and CDR2 YYREEE (reference sequence). The CDR3 DNA reads TGTGCCAGCAGCTTGGTTGCCTCAGATACGCAGTATTTT. Translation gives CASSLVASDTQYF.

The CDR3 DNA follows: TGTGCCAGCAGTTACTCGGACAGCCACAATGAGCAGTTCTTC. This codes for CASSYSDSHNEQFF. This rearrangement joins TRBV6-6 to TRBJ2-1, with TRBD1 as a possible D gene (6 bases). Germline V gene data show CDR1 as MNHNY and CDR2 as SVGAGI (reference sequence). The length of the CDR3 is 14 residues. Trimming left V 0 bases short and J 5 bases short, with 8 bases between.

The chain links TRBV13 to TRBJ2-2; D unresolved. CDR1 PRHDT and CDR2 FYEKMQ come from the germline V gene (reference sequence). This CDR3 is 12 amino acids long. The V gene lost 0 bases and the J gene lost 11 bases, with 7 bases spanning the gap. This chain's CDR3 is CASSLGTRELFF. CDR3 DNA: TGTGCCAGCAGCTTAGGAACTCGAGAGCTGTTTTTT.

V usage is TRBV5-1 and J usage is TRBJ2-7; 7 bases align to TRBD2. The CDR3 loop spans 14 amino acids. Germline V gives CDR1 SGHRS, CDR2 YFSETQ. The CDR3 protein is CSSYGGSPTYEQYF. The CDR3 DNA reads TGCTCAAGCTATGGCGGGAGCCCCACCTACGAGCAGTACTTC.

This chain joins TRBV5-1 and TRBJ2-1; 10 positions match TRBD1. This CDR3 is built from 16 residues. V gave up 5 bases and J gave up 2 bases; unmatched junction bases: 7. Germline-derived CDR1 and CDR2 are SGHRS and YFSETQ. This chain's CDR3 is CASSYEGTGAYNEQFF. The DNA for the CDR3 is TGCGCCAGCAGTTACGAAGGGACAGGGGCCTACAATGAGCAGTTCTTC.

The CDR3 DNA reads TGTGCCACCAGCAGAGATAGTGGGGGTGAGCAGTTCTTC. Translated, it gives CATSRDSGGEQFF. V is TRBV15 and J is TRBJ2-1, with D perhaps being TRBD1 or TRBD2 (5 bases each). Deletions cut 0 bases from V and 9 bases from J, with 9 bases between. The CDR3 length is 13 residues. Germline V gene sequence: CDR1 LNHNV, CDR2 YYDKDF (reference sequence). Looking up the rest from reference TRBV15 and TRBJ2-1 gives the full variable domain: DAMVIQNPRYQVTQFGKPVTLSCSQTLNHNVMYWYQQKSSQAPKLLFHYYDKDFNNEADTPDNFQSRRPNTSFCFLDIRSPGLGDTAMYLCATSRDSGGEQFFGPGTRLTVL.

The CDR3 reads CASSLTSFEQYF. The CDR3 coding sequence is TGTGCCAGCAGCCTCACTTCGTTCGAGCAGTACTTC. The chain carries TRBV5-8 and TRBJ2-7; D remains unclear. CDR1 and CDR2 from the germline V gene are SGHTS and YDEGEE. The CDR3 length is 12 residues. Trimming took 4 bases from V and 6 from J, leaving 11 bases between them.

This clone was counted once. V is TRBV19 and J is TRBJ1-1, with D perhaps TRBD1 (5 bases). This CDR3 is 15 amino acids long. Trimming removed 0 bases at V and 1 base at J, with 9 bases between. Germline lookup yields CDR1 LNHDA and CDR2 SQIVND (reference sequence). The CDR3 coding sequence is TGTGCCAGTAGTATAGATTTGGGGGGGAACACTGAAGCTTTCTTT. Protein: CASSIDLGGNTEAFF. The whole variable domain, filled in from reference TRBV19 and TRBJ1-1, reads DGGITQSPKYLFRKEGQNVTLSCEQNLNHDAMYWYRQDPGQGLRLIYYSQIVNDFQKGDIAEGYSVSREKKESFPLTVTSAQKNPTAFYLCASSIDLGGNTEAFFGQGTRLTVV.

The chain joins TRBV27 to TRBJ2-1, with a tentative D call TRBD2 (6 bases). Germline CDR1 and CDR2: MNHEY and SMNVEV (reference sequence). This CDR3 has 15 residues. V lost 8 bases to trimming and J lost 8 bases, with 22 bases between them. CDR3 nucleotide sequence: TGTGCCAGCTCTAGGTATGGCGGGATATCCCATGAGCAGTTCTTC. It specifies CASSRYGGISHEQFF.

This chain joins TRBV10-3 and TRBJ2-5; D uncertain. The germline gives CDR1 ENHRY, CDR2 SYGVKD. V was shortened by 0 bases and J by 2 bases, with 7 bases between the two germline ends. This CDR3 region has 14 residues. CDR3 sequence reads: CAISESWGQETQYF. The CDR3 DNA sequence: TGTGCCATCAGTGAGTCGTGGGGTCAAGAGACCCAGTACTTC.

CDR3 protein: CASQRGKYEQYF. DNA for the CDR3: TGTGCCAGCCAAAGAGGGAAGTACGAGCAGTACTTC. This chain connects TRBV28 to TRBJ2-7; D is perhaps TRBD2 (5 bases). The V end was cut by 8 bases, the J end by 4 bases, with 12 bases between. Germline V gene sequence: CDR1 MDHEN, CDR2 SYDVKM. This CDR3 has 12 residues.

This sequence joins TRBV29-1 and TRBJ2-7; no clear D. CDR3 length: 13 amino acids. CDR1 and CDR2 (germline): SQVTM, ANQGSEA. V was pared by 1 base and J by 0 bases, with 7 bases between. This chain's CDR3 is CSVEGSSSYEQYF. Written as DNA, the CDR3 is TGCAGCGTTGAAGGCTCAAGCTCCTACGAGCAGTACTTC.

Points on this clone: In the same sample, other DNA sequences code for this CDR3. The gene calls are TRBV18 and TRBJ1-1; no reliable D call. The V end lost 3 bases, the J end lost 1 base, and 9 bases lay between the germline ends. CDR3 length: 14 amino acids. From germline, CDR1 is KGHSH and CDR2 LQKENI. CDR3 sequence: CASSPQNKNTEAFF. The CDR3 DNA follows: TGTGCCAGCTCACCCCAAAACAAGAACACTGAAGCTTTCTTT.

The rearrangement joins TRBV7-2 to TRBJ1-2; possibly TRBD1 for D (6 bases). Trimming shortened V by 5 bases and J by 0 bases, and 19 bases separated the two germline ends. The CDR3 length is 17 residues. Germline CDR1 SGHTA, CDR2 FQGNSA. The CDR3 nucleotides are TGTGCCAGCAGCCCCTTTCGAGAGGGGACAACTAACTATGGCTACACCTTC. It is translated as CASSPFREGTTNYGYTF.